A selection of T cell receptor beta chains follows, all from one sample in a study of graft-versus-host responses after intestinal transplantation. No antigen has been assigned to these receptors. Clones were read by immunoSEQ multiplex PCR, and TCRdb kept only the in-frame ones, dropping some. The sample lists more than 70,000 clones, around 83% occurring once. This specimen was unstimulated CD4+ T cells sorted from spleen or lymph node cells, taken before intestinal transplant. These receptors were collected from a human donor who received an intestinal transplant. Each CDR3 is given with its conserved first and last residue. The D gene is left open where the match is weak. Where a row states a size, it is once, few, many or the class of an expanded clone; other rows omit it.

D gene	clone size	V gene	J gene	CDR3 DNA	CDR3 protein
TRBD1	NA	TRBV6-1	TRBJ1-2	TGTGCCAGCAGTGAATTTGGGCAGGGGGCGGCCTATGGCTACACCTTC	CASSEFGQGAAYGYTF
NA	NA	TRBV5-5	TRBJ1-4	TGTGCCAGCAGCTTGGGTTTGATGGTTAGTAATGAAAAACTGTTTTTT	CASSLGLMVSNEKLFF
TRBD2	NA	TRBV5-4	TRBJ2-2	TGTGCCATACAGCGGGAGGGCCAAGCCGGGGAGCTGTTTTTT	CAIQREGQAGELFF
NA	NA	TRBV27	TRBJ1-6	TGTGCCAGCAGTGGGGAGGGTTTCAATTCACCCCTCCACTTT	CASSGEGFNSPLHF
NA	NA	TRBV18	TRBJ2-2	TGTGCCAGCTCACCACGGACTTGGAACACCGGGGAGCTGTTTTTT	CASSPRTWNTGELFF
NA	few	TRBV6-5	TRBJ2-7	TGTGCCAGCAGCTCAGGGGACACTTCCTACGAGCAGTACTTC	CASSSGDTSYEQYF
NA	NA	TRBV28	TRBJ1-5	TGTGCCACCGGGGGGGGCGGCCAGCCCCAGCATTTT	CATGGGGQPQHF
NA	NA	TRBV6-5	TRBJ1-1	TGTGCCAGCAGTTACTCGCACCGGGTGGACACTGAAGCTTTCTTT	CASSYSHRVDTEAFF
TRBD1	NA	TRBV28	TRBJ1-5	TGTGCCAGCACCACAGGGGCTCAGCCCCAGCATTTT	CASTTGAQPQHF
NA	NA	TRBV2	TRBJ1-2	TGTGCCAGCAGGAGTAACCGCTTGGCAGGGAAGGGCTACACCTTC	CASRSNRLAGKGYTF
NA	NA	TRBV29-1	TRBJ2-7	TGCAGCGTAGCTGACCCTCCGGGCGAGCAGTACTTC	CSVADPPGEQYF
TRBD2	NA	TRBV4-1	TRBJ2-5	TGCGCCAGCAGCCAAGATCGTCTAGCGGGGGGACAAGAGACCCAGTACTTC	CASSQDRLAGGQETQYF
NA	NA	TRBV5-1	TRBJ2-3	TGCGCCAGCAGCTTGGGCGGGGCCACAGATACGCAGTATTTT	CASSLGGATDTQYF
TRBD1	few	TRBV5-1	TRBJ2-7	TGCGCCAGCGGACAGGGGACCTACGAGCAGTACTTC	CASGQGTYEQYF
TRBD2	NA	TRBV9	TRBJ2-7	TGTGCCAGCAGCGTTACCGGGACTAGCGACTCCTACGAGCAGTACTTC	CASSVTGTSDSYEQYF
TRBD1	NA	TRBV5-4	TRBJ2-3	TGTGCCAGCAGCCGCAACAGGGGGACCAGCACAGATACGCAGTATTTT	CASSRNRGTSTDTQYF
TRBD1	NA	TRBV19	TRBJ1-2	TGTGCCAGTAGTCGCTACGGGACAGGGAAGTATGGCTACACCTTC	CASSRYGTGKYGYTF
NA	NA	TRBV27	TRBJ2-4	TGTGCCAGCAGTTCTGGACAGAGCTCCATTCAGTACTTC	CASSSGQSSIQYF
NA	NA	TRBV5-1	TRBJ1-1	TGCGCCAGCAGCTTGGCGTCAGGGAGGGGGAACACTGAAGCTTTCTTT	CASSLASGRGNTEAFF
NA	NA	TRBV7-9	TRBJ2-3	TGTGCCGGGGATCGGCAGGACATCGAAGATACGCAGTATTTT	CAGDRQDIEDTQYF
NA	NA	TRBV15	TRBJ1-4	TGTGCCACCAGCAAAGCCCCCAGGGAAAAACTGTTTTTT	CATSKAPREKLFF
TRBD1	NA	TRBV29-1	TRBJ1-1	TGCAGCGTTGAGGGGAGACAGGGGGTAACGGCTTTCTTT	CSVEGRQGVTAFF
TRBD1	few	TRBV28	TRBJ2-5	TGTGCCAGCCTTTCCCCGACAGGGGGCGGAGAGACCCAGTACTTC	CASLSPTGGGETQYF